The rows below give T cell receptor beta chains drawn from one sample of a study of cytomegalovirus exposure and HLA in healthy donors. The table came from immunoSEQ multiplex PCR; TCRdb's copy has only in-frame clones and leaves some out. In the table there are about 160,000 clones, about 81% of which are singletons. Sequenced material: PBMCs. All receptors come from a girl aged 2-15 years in good health and CMV-seropositive. Each CDR3 is given with its conserved first and last residue. A D gene is named only where the DNA matches it firmly. The size field is filled for only some rows; it gives once, few, many or a size class.

D	size	length	J	V	DNA	CDR3
TRBD1	NA	15	TRBJ2-3	TRBV7-9	TGTGCCAGCAGCGAACGCGGACAGGGCCCAGATACGCAGTATTTT	CASSERGQGPDTQYF
NA	NA	15	TRBJ2-7	TRBV5-6	TGTGCCAGCAGCTTAAGACTACTAGGTGCCTACGAGCAGTACTTC	CASSLRLLGAYEQYF
NA	few	13	TRBJ1-3	TRBV6-5	TGTGCCAGCAGTTTAGCCTCTGGAAACACCATATATTTT	CASSLASGNTIYF
TRBD2	once	15	TRBJ2-5	TRBV25-1	TGTGCCAGCAGTGTGTTGGGACTAGGAATAGAGACCCAGTACTTC	CASSVLGLGIETQYF
NA	NA	14	TRBJ2-1	TRBV28	TGTGCCAGCAGTCCCCTCTCGTTGCTATATGAGCAGTTCTTC	CASSPLSLLYEQFF
TRBD2	NA	15	TRBJ2-4	TRBV7-9	TGTGCCAGCAGCTCCGGGTCTAGCGGGAGTAACATTCAGTACTTC	CASSSGSSGSNIQYF
NA	NA	15	TRBJ1-5	TRBV19	TGTGCCAGTAGCACGATCAGGGTCCGCAATCAGCCCCAGCATTTT	CASSTIRVRNQPQHF
TRBD2	NA	17	TRBJ2-2	TRBV30	TGTGCCTGGAGGGGCAGGACTAGAGCATTGAACACCGGGGAGCTGTTTTTT	CAWRGRTRALNTGELFF
NA	NA	13	TRBJ1-2	TRBV28	TGTGCCAGCAGTTTGTGGGGGCAGTATGGCTACACCTTC	CASSLWGQYGYTF
TRBD2	NA	18	TRBJ2-1	TRBV5-1	TGCGCCAGCAGCCGGGGGGGACTAGCGGAGGCCGCCTACAATGAGCAGTTCTTC	CASSRGGLAEAAYNEQFF
TRBD2	NA	15	TRBJ2-5	TRBV2	TGTGCCAGCACAGAGACTAGCGGGATGGGGGAGACCCAGTACTTC	CASTETSGMGETQYF
TRBD2	NA	16	TRBJ2-2	TRBV7-8	TGTGCCAGCAGCTTGAGGACTAGCGGGGGCACCGGGGAGCTGTTTTTT	CASSLRTSGGTGELFF
TRBD2	few	13	TRBJ2-3	TRBV5-1	TGCGCCAGGGACGAAGCGGGAGTAGATACGCAGTATTTT	CARDEAGVDTQYF
TRBD1	few	16	TRBJ1-1	TRBV27	TGTGCCAGCAGTTCCCGGGACAGGGGTTCAAGGACTGAAGCTTTCTTT	CASSSRDRGSRTEAFF
NA	NA	16	TRBJ1-5	TRBV19	TGTGCCAGTAGTATAGGGAATTTCAGGGCCAATCAGCCCCAGCATTTT	CASSIGNFRANQPQHF
NA	few	15	TRBJ2-5	TRBV5-7	TGTGCCAGCAGCTTGAGATCCGATAAGAGTTTGACCCAGTACTTC	CASSLRSDKSLTQYF
TRBD2	NA	15	TRBJ2-5	TRBV6-5	TGTGCCAGCAGGGGCGCTAGCGGGAGCGAAGAGACCCAGTACTTC	CASRGASGSEETQYF
TRBD2	NA	15	TRBJ2-1	TRBV2	TGTGCCAGCAACCCTGCTAGCGGGGGAGGGTATGAGCAGTTCTTC	CASNPASGGGYEQFF
TRBD1	NA	14	TRBJ2-2	TRBV19	TGTGCCAGTCAGAGGACAGGGGAGGGCGGGGAGCTGTTTTTT	CASQRTGEGGELFF
NA	NA	20	TRBJ2-1	TRBV19	TGTGCCAGTAGTATAGGCCATATAAACGGGGCTATAGCGGAGTACAATGAGCAGTTCTTC	CASSIGHINGAIAEYNEQFF
TRBD2	NA	16	TRBJ2-7	TRBV5-4	TGTGCCAGCAGCTTCAGCCTCGGGGGGGCAGACTACGAGCAGTACTTC	CASSFSLGGADYEQYF
TRBD2	NA	19	TRBJ2-3	TRBV7-2	TGTGCCTGCTCAACGGGAGGGGGGTCTAGCGAACGCAGCACAGATACGCAGTATTTT	CACSTGGGSSERSTDTQYF
NA	once	13	TRBJ1-5	TRBV4-1	TGCGCCAGCAGCCAAGATTTAAGGGGGCCCCAGCATTTT	CASSQDLRGPQHF
TRBD1	NA	14	TRBJ1-2	TRBV28	TGTGCCAGCAGTTTAGGACAGGGATCCTATGGCTACACCTTC	CASSLGQGSYGYTF
TRBD1	NA	13	TRBJ1-2	TRBV19	TGTGCCAGTACCTCGGGACAGCTCAATGGCTACACCTTC	CASTSGQLNGYTF
NA	once	16	TRBJ1-5	TRBV4-1	TGCGCCAGCAGTCCTAGGAGCGGGGCCTCTAATCAGCCCCAGCATTTT	CASSPRSGASNQPQHF
NA	once	17	TRBJ1-4	TRBV5-6	TGTGCCAGCAGCTTGGCAACTACAGGAGCAACTAATGAAAAACTGTTTTTT	CASSLATTGATNEKLFF
NA	few	14	TRBJ2-7	TRBV6-1	TGTGCCAGCATGTGGAGGATGGAACCCAACGAGCAGTACTTC	CASMWRMEPNEQYF
NA	NA	13	TRBJ2-3	TRBV2	TGTGCCAGCGGAACAGGGCACACAGATACGCAGTATTTT	CASGTGHTDTQYF
NA	NA	17	TRBJ2-1	TRBV27	TGTGCCAGCAGCCCCTACCTAGAACGGGTACAACACAATGAGCAGTTCTTC	CASSPYLERVQHNEQFF
NA	NA	15	TRBJ2-3	TRBV5-6	TGTGCCAGCCAAACACCCCCCGATAGCACAGATACGCAGTATTTT	CASQTPPDSTDTQYF
TRBD2	NA	15	TRBJ2-1	TRBV5-4	TGTGCCAGCAGCTTGTTGACTAGCGGGAGCAATGAGCAGTTCTTC	CASSLLTSGSNEQFF
NA	NA	15	TRBJ2-5	TRBV2	TGTGCCAGCAGCGAGGGACAATGGTACCAAGAGACCCAGTACTTC	CASSEGQWYQETQYF
NA	NA	13	TRBJ2-7	TRBV29-1	TGCAGCGCTGCGTGGCAGGGGATAGACGAGCAGTACTTC	CSAAWQGIDEQYF
NA	NA	16	TRBJ2-7	TRBV15	TGTGCCACCAGCAAGGGCCCTCAGGGGCCGACCTACGAGCAGTACTTC	CATSKGPQGPTYEQYF